These T cell receptor beta chains were read from a single sample in a study of T cells in localized non-small cell lung cancer. Only in-frame clones appear in the TCRdb table, and some are missing; sequencing was by immunoSEQ multiplex PCR. The sample holds about 56,000 clones; about nine tenths are singletons and the top ten take less than 6%. Sample: peripheral blood, taken before any cancer treatment. The receptor source for this set is a woman aged 35-70 years with stage I lung adenocarcinoma. Each CDR3 is given with its conserved first and last residue. The D gene is left open where the match is weak. Clone sizes are given selectively: once, few, many, or a class where the clone is expanded.

J gene: TRBJ2-5; clone size: NA; D gene: NA; V gene: TRBV9; CDR3 protein: CASSVQALGAGETQYF; CDR3 DNA: TGTGCCAGCAGCGTACAGGCGCTAGGGGCCGGAGAGACCCAGTACTTC
J gene: TRBJ1-1; clone size: NA; D gene: NA; V gene: TRBV29-1; CDR3 protein: CSVEAESRTEAFF; CDR3 DNA: TGCAGCGTTGAAGCGGAATCACGGACTGAAGCTTTCTTT
J gene: TRBJ1-3; clone size: NA; D gene: TRBD1; V gene: TRBV2; CDR3 protein: CASRGQGESSGNTIYF; CDR3 DNA: TGTGCCAGCAGGGGACAGGGAGAGTCCTCTGGAAACACCATATATTTT
J gene: TRBJ2-1; clone size: NA; D gene: NA; V gene: TRBV4-3; CDR3 protein: CASSQGGLQFF; CDR3 DNA: TGCGCCAGCAGCCAAGGAGGCTTACAGTTCTTC
J gene: TRBJ1-1; clone size: NA; D gene: NA; V gene: TRBV30; CDR3 protein: CAWSRDTVNTEAFF; CDR3 DNA: TGTGCCTGGAGTAGGGACACCGTGAACACTGAAGCTTTCTTT
J gene: TRBJ2-7; clone size: NA; D gene: NA; V gene: TRBV5-8; CDR3 protein: CASSLLRGKQQYF; CDR3 DNA: TGTGCCAGCAGCTTGTTACGAGGGAAGCAGCAGTACTTC
J gene: TRBJ1-3; clone size: NA; D gene: TRBD1; V gene: TRBV9; CDR3 protein: CASSAGQGVGNTIYF; CDR3 DNA: TGTGCCAGCAGCGCGGGACAGGGGGTTGGAAACACCATATATTTT
J gene: TRBJ1-2; clone size: once; D gene: NA; V gene: TRBV5-1; CDR3 protein: CASSAGVYGYTF; CDR3 DNA: TGCGCCAGCAGCGCAGGGGTCTATGGCTACACCTTC
J gene: TRBJ1-2; clone size: NA; D gene: TRBD1; V gene: TRBV10-2; CDR3 protein: CASSEPDRVRNTF; CDR3 DNA: TGCGCCAGCAGTGAGCCTGACAGGGTTAGGAACACCTTC
J gene: TRBJ1-2; clone size: NA; D gene: NA; V gene: TRBV19; CDR3 protein: CASRPDGGSNYGYTF; CDR3 DNA: TGTGCCAGTAGACCTGATGGGGGCTCTAACTATGGCTACACCTTC
J gene: TRBJ2-1; clone size: once; D gene: NA; V gene: TRBV27; CDR3 protein: CASSLVLLAQSYNEQFF; CDR3 DNA: TGTGCCAGCAGTCTCGTTTTGCTAGCGCAGTCCTACAATGAGCAGTTCTTC
J gene: TRBJ1-2; clone size: NA; D gene: TRBD1; V gene: TRBV19; CDR3 protein: CASRRDRGRNYGYTF; CDR3 DNA: TGTGCCAGTAGGAGGGACAGGGGGAGAAACTATGGCTACACCTTC
J gene: TRBJ1-1; clone size: NA; D gene: NA; V gene: TRBV6-1; CDR3 protein: CASSETRGNTEAFF; CDR3 DNA: TGTGCCAGCAGTGAAACACGGGGGAACACTGAAGCTTTCTTT
J gene: TRBJ2-3; clone size: NA; D gene: NA; V gene: TRBV9; CDR3 protein: CASSYRDMTSTDTQYF; CDR3 DNA: TGTGCCAGCAGCTACCGGGACATGACTAGCACAGATACGCAGTATTTT
J gene: TRBJ2-5; clone size: NA; D gene: NA; V gene: TRBV20-1; CDR3 protein: CSASRQETQYF; CDR3 DNA: TGCAGTGCTAGTCGGCAAGAGACCCAGTACTTC
J gene: TRBJ1-2; clone size: NA; D gene: TRBD1; V gene: TRBV29-1; CDR3 protein: CSVALDRVDGYTF; CDR3 DNA: TGCAGCGTTGCTCTCGACAGGGTGGATGGCTACACCTTC